The 32 T cell receptor beta chains below come from one sample, sequenced in a study of neoadjuvant anti-PD-1 for oral cavity cancer. TCRdb's copy holds only in-frame clones and misses some; the assay was immunoSEQ multiplex PCR. The sample has about 37,000 clones; roughly 35% are singletons. The time point denotes: after neoadjuvant nivolumab, at surgical resection. Specimen: tumor tissue, collected after nivolumab (anti-PD-1) treatment. The source of these receptors is a person between 40 and 80 years old with oral cavity squamous cell carcinoma.

This clone was seen many times. The J gene is TRBJ2-2, the V gene TRBV6-4, with D uncertain. V lost 4 bases to trimming and J lost 4 bases, with 10 bases between them. Looked up from germline, CDR1 is MRHNA and CDR2 is SNTAGT. The CDR3 runs to 14 residues. CDR3 bases: TGTGCCAGCAGTGCTGCTCCGGGCACCGGGGAGCTGTTTTTT. Its translation: CASSAAPGTGELFF.

The V and J genes are TRBV7-9 and TRBJ2-1; D not certain. Looked up from germline, CDR1 is SEHNR and CDR2 is FQNEAQ (reference sequence). This CDR3 is 12 amino acids long. V gave up 1 base and J gave up 9 bases, with 7 bases separating them. Here the CDR3 DNA reads TGTGCCAGCAGCTTAGACTTGGGTGAGCAGTTCTTC. It translates to CASSLDLGEQFF.

The chain couples TRBV6-1 to TRBJ2-1; 12 bases fit TRBD2. Unmatched junction bases numbered 5, after V lost 4 bases and J lost 7 bases. CDR3 size: 15 residues. Germline CDR1 and CDR2: MNHNS and SASEGT. The CDR3 DNA reads TGTGCCAGCAGTGGGGGACTAGCGGGTAGGAATGAGCAGTTCTTC. Its translation is CASSGGLAGRNEQFF.

This clone was recorded only once. V is TRBV4-1 and J is TRBJ1-2; 7 positions agree with TRBD1. From germline, CDR1 is MGHRA and CDR2 YSYEKL. The V gene end was trimmed by 0 bases and the J gene end by 8 bases; junction bases not matched to a gene: 9. CDR3 length: 15 residues. Here the CDR3 reads CASSQDLPGGNGYTF. The DNA for the CDR3 is TGCGCCAGCAGCCAAGATCTGCCAGGGGGAAACGGCTACACCTTC.

The rearrangement joins TRBV14 to TRBJ1-1; 8 nucleotides agree with TRBD1. Germline V gene data show CDR1 as SGHDN and CDR2 as FVKESK. This CDR3 region has 14 residues. V gave up 6 bases and J gave up 10 bases; unmatched junction bases: 13. The CDR3 sequence: CASSDVQGARRAFF. DNA of the CDR3: TGTGCCAGCAGTGACGTTCAGGGGGCGCGTAGAGCTTTCTTT.

This clone was seen only a few times. The CDR3 loop is CASSPHRGGGIQDTQYF. In DNA, the CDR3 is TGCGCCAGCAGTCCCCACCGGGGCGGGGGGATCCAAGATACGCAGTATTTT. The chain couples TRBV23-1 to TRBJ2-3; 8 bases agree with TRBD2. TRBV23-1 is filed as an ORF, its function uncertain. CDR3 length: 17 residues. The ends lost 4 bases at V and 5 bases at J; junction bases unmatched: 14.

In this sample, this clone turned up a few times. Other DNA sequences in the same sample also yield this CDR3. The rearrangement uses TRBV7-9 and TRBJ1-1; 8 bases align to TRBD1. In germline, CDR1 is SEHNR, CDR2 FQNEAQ (reference sequence). There are 14 residues in the CDR3. The V segment lost 5 bases and the J segment 1 base; nucleotides outside the gene matches: 3. The CDR3 loop reads CASSRDRGNTEAFF. The CDR3 nucleotides read TGTGCCAGCAGCAGAGACAGGGGGAACACTGAAGCTTTCTTT.

This clone was found many times. The V gene is TRBV27, the J gene TRBJ1-5; D is undetermined. The CDR3 runs 17 residues. V was shortened by 7 bases and J by 1 base, with 20 bases between the two germline ends. Germline CDR1 reads MNHEY; CDR2 reads SMNVEV (reference sequence). The CDR3 coding sequence is TGTGCCAGCAAATTTTCAGGCGACCTATGGAGCAATCAGCCCCAGCATTTT. This gives the protein CASKFSGDLWSNQPQHF.

This clone is medium-sized within its sample. The chain links TRBV27 to TRBJ2-1, with TRBD2 matching over 9 bases. The CDR3 spans 15 residues. Per germline, CDR1 MNHEY and CDR2 SMNVEV (reference sequence). V trimming: 6 bases; J trimming: 6 bases; junction bases outside the gene matches: 9. The CDR3 spells CASSTYSGSGNEQFF. The CDR3 region has the DNA TGTGCCAGCAGCACATATAGCGGGAGTGGCAATGAGCAGTTCTTC.

There are a few counts of this clone. The rearrangement uses TRBV30 and TRBJ2-3; D gene ambiguous. The V end was cut by 8 bases, the J end by 2 bases, with 14 bases between. Germline loops: CDR1 GTSNPN, CDR2 SVGIG (reference sequence). CDR3 length: 13 amino acids. For the CDR3, the DNA is TGTGCCGTTGCCATGATCCTCACAGATACGCAGTATTTT. Protein: CAVAMILTDTQYF.

The chain has TRBV5-4 and TRBJ2-7; D is perhaps TRBD1 (6 bases). CDR1 SGHNT and CDR2 YYREEE come from the germline V gene (reference sequence). The germline V and J ends were trimmed by 0 bases and 4 bases, with 14 bases remaining between them. CDR3 size: 15 residues. The CDR3 spells CASSLAGQNIYEQYF. CDR3 bases: TGTGCCAGCAGCTTGGCTGGACAGAATATATACGAGCAGTACTTC.

Ten or more counts support this clone. The chain links TRBV7-2 to TRBJ2-5; 8 bases are a match to TRBD2. Germline V gives CDR1 SGHTA, CDR2 FQGNSA. Trimming cost V 3 bases and J 2 bases; bases outside gene matches: 5. CDR3 length equals 15 residues. The CDR3 loop reads CASSFGGTRQETQYF. In nucleotides, the CDR3 is TGTGCCAGCAGCTTCGGGGGGACTAGACAAGAGACCCAGTACTTC.

This clone was seen at least ten times. The rearrangement uses TRBV4-1 and TRBJ2-6; 8 nucleotides align to TRBD1. Germline trimming cut 3 bases from V and 3 bases from J; bases unmatched to any gene: 4. Per the germline V gene, CDR1 is MGHRA and CDR2 is YSYEKL. This CDR3 has 16 amino acids. The DNA of the CDR3 is TGCGCCAGCAGCCACCAGGGGGCGGGTGGGGCCAACGTCCTGACTTTC. This gives the protein CASSHQGAGGANVLTF.

In this sample, this clone turned up a few times. This rearrangement joins TRBV29-1 to TRBJ2-7; D is ambiguous. The CDR3 runs 14 residues. Trimming cost V 5 bases and J 0 bases, with 14 bases left between them. Germline V gene data show CDR1 as SQVTM and CDR2 as ANQGSEA. This CDR3 reads CSVIRAAPSYEQYF. The CDR3 DNA is TGCAGCGTTATCCGGGCAGCCCCCTCCTACGAGCAGTACTTC.

The V and J genes are TRBV14 and TRBJ1-2; D is uncertain. V was clipped by 3 bases and J by 4 bases, with 9 bases between them. Germline V gene sequence: CDR1 SGHDN, CDR2 FVKESK. The CDR3 loop spans 13 amino acids. The CDR3 nucleotides read TGTGCCAGCAGCCACACGACTATCTATGGCTACACCTTC. Translation: CASSHTTIYGYTF.

In its sample, this clone was seen many times. The chain has TRBV7-9 and TRBJ2-5; no clear D gene. This CDR3 is built from 11 residues. The germline V gene encodes CDR1 SEHNR and CDR2 FQNEAQ (reference sequence). With 5 bases removed from V and 2 bases from J, the gap between germline ends came to 3 bases. The DNA for the CDR3 is TGTGCCAGCAGCGTTCAAGAGACCCAGTACTTC. Residues: CASSVQETQYF.

The chain carries TRBV30 and TRBJ1-1; TRBD1 aligns across 7 bases. J lost 3 bases, V lost 2 bases, and 9 bases had no gene match. Per the germline V gene, CDR1 is GTSNPN and CDR2 is SVGIG (reference sequence). This CDR3 spans 15 amino acids. CDR3 amino acids: CAWSRADRRYTEAFF. The CDR3 DNA follows: TGTGCCTGGAGTAGGGCGGACAGGCGATACACTGAAGCTTTCTTT.

The CDR3 region has the DNA TGTGCCAGCAGCGTATCGGGCAATCAGCCCCAGCATTTT. It yields the protein CASSVSGNQPQHF. The chain uses TRBV9 and TRBJ1-5; D is unresolved. Germline CDR1 reads SGDLS; CDR2 reads YYNGEE. With 1 base removed from V and 2 bases from J, the gap between germline ends came to 4 bases. CDR3 length equals 13 residues.

This clone has just a few counts. The rearrangement uses TRBV2 and TRBJ2-3, with D unclear. The germline V gene has CDR1 SNHLY and CDR2 FYNNEI. The length of the CDR3 is 12 residues. V was pared by 3 bases and J by 10 bases, with 11 bases between. The CDR3 here is CASSDGRPAQYF. CDR3 coding DNA: TGTGCCAGCAGTGATGGCCGACCGGCGCAGTATTTT.

The CDR3 DNA follows: TGTGCCAGCAGAGGTCCGGGAACGATCGAGCAGTACTTC. This sequence encodes CASRGPGTIEQYF. The J gene is TRBJ2-7, the V gene TRBV28; possibly TRBD2 for D (5 bases). Germline V gene lookup returns CDR1 MDHEN and CDR2 SYDVKM. The CDR3 totals 13 residues. The V and J ends lost 6 bases and 6 bases respectively, with 15 bases between them.

This clone appeared a few times. CDR3 sequence reads: CASSLGSPMQPTQYF. CDR3 coding DNA: TGCGCCAGCAGCTTGGGGAGCCCGATGCAGCCGACCCAGTACTTC. The chain recombines TRBV5-1 with TRBJ2-5; D uncertain. The ends were cut back, 0 bases at V and 7 bases at J, with 16 bases in the middle. Per the germline V gene, CDR1 is SGHRS and CDR2 is YFSETQ. CDR3 length: 15 residues. Full variable domain (missing parts from reference TRBV5-1 and TRBJ2-5): KAGVTQTPRYLIKTRGQQVTLSCSPISGHRSVSWYQQTPGQGLQFLFEYFSETQRNKGNFPGRFSGRQFSNSRSEMNVSTLELGDSALYLCASSLGSPMQPTQYFGPGTRLLVL.

This clone occurred many times. This chain links TRBV6-1 with TRBJ2-7; D gene ambiguous. The CDR3 spans 12 residues. CDR1 and CDR2 from the germline V gene are MNHNS and SASEGT. Trimming removed 3 bases at V and 2 bases at J, with 5 bases between. The DNA of the CDR3 is TGTGCCAGCAGTGATCTGACCTACGAGCAGTACTTC. Residues: CASSDLTYEQYF.

The rearrangement links TRBV30 to TRBJ1-2, with 7 bases aligning to TRBD1. The CDR3 runs to 15 residues. Germline lookup yields CDR1 GTSNPN and CDR2 SVGIG (reference sequence). Losses at the gene ends were 5 bases for V and 0 bases for J; bases not matched to a gene: 9. The CDR3 DNA reads as TGTGCCTGGCTGCCCTCGACAGGGCCTAACTATGGCTACACCTTC. Its protein product is CAWLPSTGPNYGYTF. Drawing the rest from reference TRBV30 and TRBJ1-2, the complete variable domain is SQTIHQWPATLVQPVGSPLSLECTVEGTSNPNLYWYRQAAGRGLQLLFYSVGIGQISSEVPQNLSASRPQDRQFILSSKKLLLSDSGFYLCAWLPSTGPNYGYTFGSGTRLTVV.

By share, this clone counts as medium-sized. The V and J genes are TRBV7-9 and TRBJ1-2; D unclear. The ends were cut back, 2 bases at V and 3 bases at J, with 10 bases in the middle. Looked up from germline, CDR1 is SEHNR and CDR2 is FQNEAQ (reference sequence). This CDR3 contains 14 residues. The CDR3 DNA reads TGTGCCAGCAGCTTATCACCGACTTACTATGGCTACACCTTC. It encodes CASSLSPTYYGYTF.

The chain uses TRBV9 and TRBJ1-2, with 7 bases matching TRBD1. The CDR3 loop spans 12 amino acids. CDR1 and CDR2 from the germline V gene are SGDLS and YYNGEE. Trimming removed 0 bases from V and 7 bases from J; junction bases left unmatched: 0. The CDR3, as DNA: TGTGCCAGCAGCGTAGGACAGGGTGGCTACACCTTC. Its translation: CASSVGQGGYTF.

The chain links TRBV19 to TRBJ1-1; 7 nucleotides line up with TRBD1. Trimming took 2 bases from V and 5 from J; bases not matched to a gene: 8. The CDR3 contains 15 residues. CDR1 is LNHDA and CDR2 is SQIVND in the germline V gene (reference sequence). This CDR3 is CASSIRRQGGTEAFF. The CDR3 nucleotides read TGTGCCAGTAGTATACGGCGGCAGGGGGGTACTGAAGCTTTCTTT.

This rearrangement joins TRBV6-6 to TRBJ1-1; D is ambiguous. Per germline, CDR1 MNHNY and CDR2 SVGAGI (reference sequence). Trimming cost V 2 bases and J 10 bases, with 14 bases left between them. The CDR3 spans 13 residues. This CDR3 reads CASSYGGGEGAFF. The CDR3 DNA follows: TGTGCCAGCAGTTACGGAGGCGGAGAAGGAGCTTTCTTT.

The sample holds a few counts of this clone. The chain links TRBV7-3 to TRBJ2-5; D may match TRBD1 or TRBD2 (6 bases each). CDR3 length: 14 amino acids. The germline V gene has CDR1 SGHTA and CDR2 FQGTGA. The ends were cut back, 2 bases at V and 5 bases at J, with 12 bases in the middle. Here the CDR3 reads CASSLRGLEETQYF. Here the CDR3 DNA reads TGTGCCAGCAGCTTACGGGGGCTGGAGGAGACCCAGTACTTC.

The chain recombines TRBV30 with TRBJ1-4; TRBD1 agrees at 8 bases. CDR1 GTSNPN and CDR2 SVGIG come from the germline V gene (reference sequence). The CDR3 contains 13 residues. Trimming took 3 bases from V and 10 from J; bases not matched to a gene: 7. The CDR3 reads CAWSRGQGGKLFF. CDR3 nucleotides: TGTGCCTGGAGCAGAGGACAGGGCGGAAAACTGTTTTTT.

The V and J genes are TRBV7-8 and TRBJ2-7; no firm D call. The germline V gene has CDR1 SGHVS and CDR2 FQNEAQ. CDR3 length: 14 amino acids. V lost 3 bases to trimming and J lost 2 bases, with 11 bases between them. CDR3 in amino acids: CASSFGPTAYEQYF. For the CDR3, the DNA is TGTGCCAGCAGCTTCGGGCCTACAGCCTACGAGCAGTACTTC.

V usage is TRBV5-8 and J usage is TRBJ2-7; 7 bases agree with TRBD1. This CDR3 region has 17 residues. The germline gives CDR1 SGHTS, CDR2 YDEGEE. The trim removed 4 bases at V and 2 bases at J, leaving 15 bases unmatched. The CDR3: CASSPLILDRATYEQYF. The CDR3 DNA reads TGTGCCAGCAGCCCACTAATTCTCGACAGGGCCACCTACGAGCAGTACTTC.

The chain recombines TRBV4-1 with TRBJ2-1; TRBD2 agrees at 7 bases. This CDR3 comprises 17 residues. With V trimmed by 1 base and J by 10 bases, 16 bases remained unmatched. CDR1 and CDR2 (germline): MGHRA, YSYEKL. CDR3 DNA: TGCGCCAGCAGCCAAGTCGGGGCTAGCGGTTCTGGGGGGGAGCAGTTCTTC. Translated, it gives CASSQVGASGSGGEQFF.